This T cell receptor beta chain was profiled in a study of shared clonotypes between healthy human individuals. V lost 2 bases to trimming and J lost 9 bases; unmatched junction nucleotides: 5. The length of the CDR3 is 15 residues. Germline V CDR1 and CDR2: SGDLS, YYNGEE. The table came from immunoSEQ multiplex PCR; TCRdb's copy has only in-frame clones and leaves some out. The data contain over a million clones, more than 95% of them singletons. Sequencing was carried out using naive CD4+ T cells sorted from blood. Subset in this sample: CD45RA+ positively selected. The TCR sequence derives from a man in his thirties or forties in good health. V usage is TRBV9 and J usage is TRBJ2-1; 13 bases fit TRBD2. CDR3: CASSVGLAGEVEQFF. The CDR3 DNA sequence: TGTGCCAGCAGCGTCGGACTAGCGGGAGAAGTTGAGCAGTTCTTC.